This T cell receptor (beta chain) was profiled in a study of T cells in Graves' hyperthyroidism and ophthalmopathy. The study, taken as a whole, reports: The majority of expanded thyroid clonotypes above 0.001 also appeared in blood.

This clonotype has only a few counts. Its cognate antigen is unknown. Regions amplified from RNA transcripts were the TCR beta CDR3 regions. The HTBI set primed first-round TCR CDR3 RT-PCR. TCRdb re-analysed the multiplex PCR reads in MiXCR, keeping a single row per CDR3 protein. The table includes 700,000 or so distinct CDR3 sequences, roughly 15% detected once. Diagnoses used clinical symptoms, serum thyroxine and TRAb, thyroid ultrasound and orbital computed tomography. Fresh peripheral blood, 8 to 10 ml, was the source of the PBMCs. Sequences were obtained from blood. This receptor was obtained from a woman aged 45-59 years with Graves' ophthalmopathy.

CDR3 loop: CATSERWVSNEQFF. The CDR3 DNA sequence: TGTGCCACCAGTGAACGGTGGGTGTCCAATGAGCAGTTCTTC. The chain links TRBV24-1 to TRBJ2-1; no firm D call. This CDR3 region has 14 residues. CDR1 is KGHDR, CDR2 SFDVKD, per germline. V gave up 4 bases and J gave up 6 bases, with 12 bases separating them.